This T cell receptor beta chain comes out of a study of cytomegalovirus exposure and HLA in healthy donors. Overall study findings and caveats: Presence/absence analyses took donor sequencing depth as roughly uniform.

Germline V CDR1 and CDR2: GTSNPN, SVGIG (reference sequence). The CDR3 runs 16 residues. The V end lost 3 bases, the J end lost 3 bases, and 20 bases lay between the germline ends. Samples came from healthy bone marrow donors. The study ran its PCR with 60 Vbeta and 13 Jbeta primers. Sequenced by immunoSEQ multiplex PCR; TCRdb stores in-frame clones only, minus some. The sample table includes about 200,000 clones. In the case of this clone: Its matching antigen is unknown.

The sample consisted of PBMCs. This TCR came from a girl aged 2 to 10 in good health and CMV-seropositive. The gene calls are TRBV30 and TRBJ2-5; D is unclear. CDR3: CAWRMGSRTIKETQYF. CDR3 nucleotide sequence: TGTGCCTGGAGGATGGGTAGTCGAACTATCAAAGAGACCCAGTACTTC.